One T cell receptor beta chain is described in this entry. Its specific antigen is unknown. Nothing much larger sits one base from this clone, and base qualities are not available. The time point label on this specimen signifies: blood 2 weeks post-SBRT. This specimen's treatment or condition label, per the study, means: 15 Gy SBRT to primary tumor, nephrectomy 4 weeks later. To follow tumor-enriched clonotypes, serial peripheral blood was collected from radiation-treated patients at baseline and at 2 weeks and 4 weeks after SBRT. Renal cell carcinoma with clear cell pathology was present in all patients. The QIAamp DNA Blood Mini Kit (Qiagen) was used to prepare genomic DNA for TCR sequencing. Samples were included in the analyses only if all quality control checks were passed. TCR beta libraries were generated from genomic DNA with the immunoSEQ kit, following the manufacturer's recommendations. For library preparation, a first multiplex PCR was performed with proprietary primers, followed by a second PCR in which unique barcodes were added, and bead cleanups were performed after each round. Each sample batch included a kit-provided positive control reaction and a negative control reaction. The final libraries underwent checking on an Agilent 4200 TapeStation D1000 ScreenTape, volumetric pooling, and quantification by qPCR. Sequencing was performed on an Illumina NextSeq500 using a MidOutput 150-cycle cartridge, with 156 Read1 cycles, 15 Index1 cycles, and the kit custom primers. The pooled library was loaded at approximately 0.97 pM with about 20% PhiX control spiked in. On the study's bioinformatics: The vendor-processed data were analyzed in R, and a clonotype was defined as all T cells that share the same CDR3 nucleotide sequence. For clone abundance analyses, frequencies were normalized to the 10,000 most abundant clones in each sample. Public T cell clones, which averaged fewer than five per sample, were removed prior to analysis. A difference in abundance of at least 32-fold between compartments was used to define tumor-enriched and baseline blood-enriched clonotypes. A beta-binomial differential abundance model was used to identify clonotypes that expanded or contracted between blood time points. Tumor-blood repertoire similarity was measured with the Baroni-Urbani and Buser coefficient, and groups were compared using two-tailed Wilcoxon tests in R. TCRdb limited this immuneACCESS table to in-frame rearrangements with V and J called. A share of clones is missing; checked studies link under half to unresolved V genes, and the rest is unexplained. The V and J calls and clone size are taken from that table; D and trimming were inferred from the DNA. Across this sample there are just over 150,000 clones, with approximately 90% seen only once. The top ten hold roughly 13% of the sample.

CDR1 SGHTS and CDR2 YDEGEE were looked up in the germline V gene. The CDR3 sequence holds 13 residues, the cysteine and phenylalanine included. The sequence is cut down to CDR3 DNA, 39 bases in frame from base 1. V is shortened by 3 bases, J by 3 bases, and the region joining them spans 10 bases. The sample comes from a study of radiation and T cells in renal cell carcinoma (dated by TCRdb to 2020 to 2022). As for the study more broadly: Samples came from a clinical trial, in which primary renal cell carcinomas received 15 Gy stereotactic body radiation therapy followed by nephrectomy 4 weeks later. In total, about 50 samples underwent TCR beta sequencing: some 25 tumors plus 27 peripheral blood samples. Across all 50 or so samples, several million unique CDR3 nucleotide sequences encoding 2,658,974 unique CDR3 amino acid sequences were identified. Overall results and qualifications from the work: Because pretreatment tumor biopsies were not available, the baseline intratumoral presence of clonotypes could not be determined. Dynamics of the blood repertoire were not tracked past 4 weeks after treatment. Top tumor clonotypes rose in blood from baseline to 2 weeks post-radiation, then contracted by 4 weeks, suggesting transient expansion of tumor-resident clones. The single-armed trial design could not address effects of radiation dose or scheduling on the TCR repertoire.

The specimen was blood, collected from a patient whose treatment included radiotherapy and nephrectomy. The sequence joins TRBV5-8 to TRBJ2-7; a tentative D call is TRBD2 (5 bases match). This receptor was obtained from a woman aged 45-60 years with renal cell carcinoma. The CDR3 protein: CASSSRTSYEQYF. The DNA reads as follows: TGTGCCAGCAGCTCCCGAACTAGCTACGAGCAGTACTTC.